Listed here are 21 T cell receptor beta chains from one sample, sequenced in a study of blood T cell repertoires in COVID-19. Clones were read by immunoSEQ multiplex PCR, and TCRdb kept only the in-frame ones, dropping some. Seen here are around 71,000 clones, around 85% observed once, and the top ten hold 28%. The sequenced sample was peripheral blood. Receptors were obtained from a man aged 65 to 85 with acute or convalescent COVID-19.

V gene TRBV18 combines with J gene TRBJ2-7, with D possibly TRBD2 on 6 matching bases. The germline CDR1 and CDR2 sequences are KGHSH and LQKENI. CDR3 size: 13 residues. V was shortened by 6 bases and J by 2 bases, with 11 bases between the two germline ends. CDR3 nucleotides: TGTGCCAGCTCCCCCCGACTAGCCTACGAGCAGTACTTC. Translating gives CASSPRLAYEQYF.

This clone was seen a single time. J is TRBJ2-7 and V is TRBV30, with a possible D match to TRBD1 (5 bases). V was pared by 4 bases and J by 0 bases, with 10 bases between. CDR1 and CDR2 from the germline V gene are GTSNPN and SVGIG (reference sequence). CDR3 length equals 13 residues. CDR3 sequence reads: CAWTSGSSYEQYF. The CDR3 nucleotides are TGTGCCTGGACCTCAGGGTCCTCCTACGAGCAGTACTTC.

This chain connects TRBV7-9 to TRBJ2-5, with 10 bases fitting TRBD2. J was trimmed by 1 base and V by 5 bases; bases with no gene match: 1. Germline CDR1 is SEHNR and CDR2 is FQNEAQ (reference sequence). The CDR3 runs to 14 residues. In DNA form, the CDR3 reads TGTGCCAGCAGCAGCGGGAGGGCCCAAGAGACCCAGTACTTC. As protein: CASSSGRAQETQYF.

The chain combines TRBV28 with TRBJ2-3; D remains unclear. This CDR3 comprises 12 residues. The germline gives CDR1 MDHEN, CDR2 SYDVKM. Between the trimmed V and J ends, which lost 10 bases and 0 bases, there was a span of 8 bases. This chain's CDR3 is CAIRTSTDTQYF. The CDR3 DNA is TGTGCCATCCGTACTAGCACAGATACGCAGTATTTT. Using reference TRBV28 and TRBJ2-3 for the parts outside the CDR3, the full variable domain is DVKVTQSSRYLVKRTGEKVFLECVQDMDHENMFWYRQDPGLGLRLIYFSYDVKMKEKGDIPEGYSVSREKKERFSLILESASTNQTSMYLCAIRTSTDTQYFGPGTRLTVL.

This chain joins TRBV12-1 and TRBJ2-7; the tabulated D call, TRBD2, remains unverified against the DNA. TRBV12-1 corresponds to a pseudogene. The CDR3 covers 22 residues. CDR3 sequence: CASSFGRGPTSGRSLGSYEQYF. The CDR3 DNA reads as TGTGCCAGCAGCTTTGGACGGGGCCCTACTAGCGGGAGATCTCTAGGTTCCTACGAGCAGTACTTC.

The V and J genes are TRBV3-1 (or the pseudogene TRBV3-2) and TRBJ2-7; TRBD1 matches 7 bases. The CDR3 consists of 13 residues. The V segment lost 4 bases and the J segment 3 bases; nucleotides outside the gene matches: 3. CDR1 and CDR2 (germline): LGHDT, YNNKEL (reference sequence). The DNA of the CDR3 is TGTGCCAGCAGCCCCGGGACAGACTACGAGCAGTACTTC. Protein sequence: CASSPGTDYEQYF.

This clone appeared once. The chain combines TRBV11-2 with TRBJ2-4; weak D call: TRBD1 (6 bases). This CDR3 has 14 residues. V was shortened by 2 bases and J by 7 bases, with 12 bases between the two germline ends. Germline V gene sequence: CDR1 SGHAT, CDR2 FQNNGV. CDR3 region: CASSLMSGENIQYF. CDR3 DNA sequence: TGTGCCAGCAGCTTAATGTCAGGGGAGAACATTCAGTACTTC.

This chain links TRBV12-3 or TRBV12-4 with TRBJ2-1; D remains ambiguous. Trimming removed 7 bases from V and 10 bases from J, with 17 bases in between. The CDR3 runs 13 residues. DNA of the CDR3: TGTGCCAGCAACCCTATCTCTTCTACCGAGCAGTTCTTC. Residues: CASNPISSTEQFF.

This clone has more than one count but fewer than ten. This chain joins TRBV19 and TRBJ1-5, with D unresolved. The CDR3 length is 13 residues. V shed 6 bases and J shed 5 bases, with 11 bases lying between them. The germline CDR1 and CDR2 sequences are LNHDA and SQIVND (reference sequence). CDR3 sequence (DNA): TGTGCCAGTAGCTTCGGGTCACATCAGCCCCAGCATTTT. Translating it yields CASSFGSHQPQHF.

V gene TRBV5-1 combines with J gene TRBJ2-7, with D maybe TRBD2 (6 bases). Germline CDR1 SGHRS, CDR2 YFSETQ. This CDR3 is 15 amino acids long. V lost 4 bases to trimming and J lost 0 bases, with 14 bases between them. The CDR3: CASSPRDYSSYEQYF. In DNA, the CDR3 is TGCGCCAGCAGCCCGCGGGATTACAGCTCCTACGAGCAGTACTTC.

V usage is TRBV5-1 and J usage is TRBJ2-1, with a weak D call TRBD2 (5 bases). There are 12 residues in the CDR3. Trimming left V 0 bases short and J 8 bases short, with 6 bases between. The germline V gene has CDR1 SGHRS and CDR2 YFSETQ. The CDR3 nucleotides read TGCGCCAGCAGCTTGGGAGCGGATGAGCAGTTCTTC. Translating gives CASSLGADEQFF.

The rearrangement uses TRBV2 and TRBJ1-4; TRBD1 matches at 9 bases. The V gene end was trimmed by 3 bases and the J gene end by 2 bases; junction bases not matched to a gene: 13. The CDR3 is 19 residues long. Germline V lookup: CDR1 SNHLY, CDR2 FYNNEI. This chain's CDR3 is CASSEPRDRVSVTNEKLFF. The CDR3 bases are TGTGCCAGCAGTGAGCCCCGGGACAGGGTATCCGTGACTAATGAAAAACTGTTTTTT.

The chain uses TRBV9 and TRBJ1-4, with D perhaps matching TRBD1 (5 bases). Trimming shortened V by 4 bases and J by 4 bases, and 8 bases separated the two germline ends. Germline CDR1 reads SGDLS; CDR2 reads YYNGEE. The CDR3 loop spans 13 amino acids. The CDR3 reads CASSPDINEKLFF. CDR3 nucleotides: TGTGCCAGCAGCCCGGACATTAATGAAAAACTGTTTTTT.

This clone has more than one count but fewer than ten. The V and J genes are TRBV3-1 (or the pseudogene TRBV3-2) and TRBJ2-7; D remains ambiguous. CDR3 length: 14 residues. From germline, CDR1 is LGHDT and CDR2 YNNKEL (reference sequence). V shed 1 base and J shed 3 bases, with 10 bases lying between them. In nucleotides, the CDR3 is TGTGCCAGCAGCCAAGGTAACGGAGTCTACGAGCAGTACTTC. Translating it yields CASSQGNGVYEQYF.

The gene calls are TRBV7-3 and TRBJ2-5; unclear D gene. The ends were cut back, 0 bases at V and 0 bases at J, with 8 bases in the middle. In germline, CDR1 is SGHTA, CDR2 FQGTGA. CDR3 length: 15 residues. The CDR3 loop reads CASSLTGQDQETQYF. The CDR3 coding sequence is TGTGCCAGCAGCTTAACCGGCCAGGACCAAGAGACCCAGTACTTC.

The J gene is TRBJ2-1, the V gene TRBV24-1, with 13 bases matching TRBD2. V dropped 2 bases and J dropped 6; count of bases not matched to a gene: 3. This CDR3 comprises 16 residues. The germline gives CDR1 KGHDR, CDR2 SFDVKD. CDR3 DNA sequence: TGTGCCACCAGTGATTCGACTAGCGGGAGGCGCAATGAGCAGTTCTTC. It codes for CATSDSTSGRRNEQFF.

The chain carries TRBV3-1 (or the pseudogene TRBV3-2) and TRBJ2-1; 8 bases line up with TRBD2. Germline V lookup: CDR1 LGHDT, CDR2 YNNKEL (reference sequence). The junction had 7 bases not matched to a gene; V was cut back by 0 bases and J by 6 bases. The CDR3 covers 16 residues. DNA of the CDR3: TGTGCCAGCAGCCAAGATCCCGCTAGCGGGTTCAATGAGCAGTTCTTC. Its translation: CASSQDPASGFNEQFF.

The chain is built from TRBV3-1 (or the pseudogene TRBV3-2) and TRBJ1-2; D uncertain. Per the germline V gene, CDR1 is LGHDT and CDR2 is YNNKEL (reference sequence). The length of the CDR3 is 12 residues. V was pared by 0 bases and J by 11 bases, with 10 bases between. The CDR3 here is CASSQDLERYTF. CDR3 DNA: TGTGCCAGCAGCCAAGATTTGGAGAGGTACACCTTC.

The chain employs TRBV5-8 and TRBJ1-1; D gene ambiguous. This CDR3 region has 12 residues. Germline CDR1 is SGHTS and CDR2 is YDEGEE. V lost 8 bases and J lost 2, with 10 bases in between. As DNA, the CDR3 is TGTGCCAGGCGGGAGGGAAACACTGAAGCTTTCTTT. It codes for CARREGNTEAFF.

The chain joins TRBV14 to TRBJ2-3, with TRBD2 matching over 13 bases. The V gene end was trimmed by 1 base and the J gene end by 3 bases; junction bases not matched to a gene: 13. Germline CDR1 and CDR2: SGHDN and FVKESK. This CDR3 comprises 20 residues. The CDR3, as DNA: TGTGCCAGCAGCCAAGGGCGGACTAGCGGGAGTGATGTGGAGACAGATACGCAGTATTTT. This sequence encodes CASSQGRTSGSDVETDTQYF.

The V call is TRBV5-1, the J call TRBJ1-3; 7 bases map to TRBD1. This CDR3 comprises 15 residues. The trim removed 5 bases at V and 0 bases at J, leaving 5 bases unmatched. The germline V gene has CDR1 SGHRS and CDR2 YFSETQ. CDR3: CASRAGTDSGNTIYF. As DNA, the CDR3 is TGCGCCAGCAGGGCAGGGACAGACTCTGGAAACACCATATATTTT.